The rows below give T cell receptor beta chains drawn from one sample of a study of naive and memory T cell subsets. Via MiXCR, TCRdb re-called the UMI-ligation and nested PCR reads, giving one row per CDR3 protein. The sample has more than 95,000 distinct CDR3 sequences, about 14% seen once. Sequenced: naive CD8+ T cells from blood. The source is a human donor in good health. Both conserved end residues are part of each CDR3.

>TRBV10-3|TRBJ1-2|16
CAIRPGQGDPNYGYTF
>TRBV29-1|TRBJ1-2|17
CSVDQDGPARWSYGYTF
>TRBV6-6|TRBJ1-2|13
CASRRDRGDGYTF
>TRBV7-9|TRBJ2-7|16
CASSLGGAGHNYEQYF
>TRBV4-3|TRBJ2-3|16
CASSIRRTISTDTQYF
>TRBV19|TRBJ2-1|15
CATHGETSSYNEQFF
>TRBV28|TRBJ1-4|15
CASSLVGTANEKLFF
>TRBV6-6|TRBJ2-7|12
CASSYSEGEQYF
>TRBV7-2|TRBJ2-7|13
CASSWTGTDEKYF
>TRBV10-3|TRBJ2-7|13
CASGADGGYEQYF
>TRBV24-1|TRBJ2-1|17
CATSDGDSSILNTEQFF
>TRBV11-3|TRBJ2-3|14
CASSGTSGTDTQYF
>TRBV5-1|TRBJ1-2|15
CASSFTAASYDGYTF
>TRBV11-1|TRBJ1-2|14
CASSLGADYYGYTF
>TRBV4-3|TRBJ2-1|15
CASSQGPTAYNEQFF
>TRBV5-1|TRBJ1-1|13
CASSLSKGLEAFF
>TRBV15|TRBJ2-1|20
CATSSTRGTGASQAYNEQFF